Following are 17 T cell receptor beta chains from one sample sequenced in a study of T cells in Graves' hyperthyroidism and ophthalmopathy (dated by TCRdb to between 2018 and 2021). Library generation was performed with multiplex PCR. TCRdb lists the instrument as Illumina HiSeq 2000. The TCR beta CDR3 regions were amplified from the RNA transcripts. A first-round RT-PCR of the TCR CDR3 used the HTBI primer set with the Qiagen OneStep RT-PCR kit. The public reads were quality trimmed at Q25 with fastp and then assembled into clones with MiXCR by TCRdb, keeping productive beta chains. Each CDR3 protein appears once, grouped with its most common genes and DNA. The sample includes roughly 750,000 distinct CDR3 sequences, with about 15% observed a single time. The ten largest account for approximately 8% of the sample. The sequenced sample consisted of blood. These TCRs come from a man aged 18 to 29 with Graves' hyperthyroidism.

J is TRBJ2-6 and V is TRBV4-2, with TRBD1 as a possible D gene (6 bases). CDR1 is LGHNA, CDR2 YNFKEQ, per germline. V lost 3 bases and J 1 base, leaving 10 bases between the germline ends. The CDR3 runs 16 residues. This chain's CDR3 is CASSQDSVSGANVLTF. CDR3 DNA sequence: TGTGCCAGCAGCCAGGACAGTGTTTCTGGGGCCAACGTCCTGACTTTC.

This clonotype was counted at least ten times. The CDR3 region has the DNA TGTGCCAGCAGTTCGATAGGGCTAGCGGGAGGAGAGACCCAGTACTTC. It yields the protein CASSSIGLAGGETQYF. This sequence joins TRBV28 and TRBJ2-5, with TRBD2 matching over 11 bases. The trim removed 4 bases at V and 4 bases at J, leaving 8 bases unmatched. Germline values: CDR1 MDHEN, CDR2 SYDVKM. This CDR3 is built from 16 residues.

The rearrangement joins TRBV9 to TRBJ2-5; D gene ambiguous. This CDR3 spans 15 amino acids. Germline CDR1 is SGDLS and CDR2 is YYNGEE. Trimming shortened V by 0 bases and J by 5 bases, and 14 bases separated the two germline ends. The CDR3 is CASSVGALRRETQYF. Written as DNA, the CDR3 is TGTGCCAGCAGCGTAGGTGCCCTACGTCGGGAGACCCAGTACTTC.

This clonotype was seen a handful of times. J is TRBJ2-7 and V is TRBV30; possible D gene TRBD2, 6 bases. Trimming took 3 bases from V and 2 from J, leaving 14 bases between them. CDR3 length: 14 amino acids. The germline CDR1 and CDR2 sequences are GTSNPN and SVGIG (reference sequence). The CDR3 bases are TGTGCCTGGAGGACCCGCGGGATCCCCTACGAGCAGTACTTC. Translated, it gives CAWRTRGIPYEQYF.

The chain links TRBV6-6 to TRBJ2-1, with D unclear. The germline V gene has CDR1 MNHNY and CDR2 SVGAGI (reference sequence). The CDR3 is made up of 16 amino acids. The germline V and J ends were trimmed by 0 bases and 5 bases, with 14 bases remaining between them. The CDR3 nucleotides read TGTGCCAGCAGTTACTCCAAAATGGCCAGAGACAATGAGCAGTTCTTC. Its translation: CASSYSKMARDNEQFF.

This clonotype was detected a few times. The rearrangement links TRBV6-1 to TRBJ2-2; D is perhaps TRBD1 or TRBD2 (5 bases each). The length of the CDR3 is 12 residues. Trimming took off 7 bases at V and 7 bases at J, with 10 bases between the two ends. In germline, CDR1 is MNHNS, CDR2 SASEGT. The CDR3 spells CASNLRGGELFF. The CDR3 nucleotides read TGTGCCAGCAACCTGAGGGGCGGGGAGCTGTTTTTT.

V usage is TRBV19 and J usage is TRBJ1-2, with D maybe TRBD1 (5 bases). Trimming shortened V by 5 bases and J by 7 bases, and 17 bases separated the two germline ends. The CDR3 runs to 14 residues. Germline-derived CDR1 and CDR2 are LNHDA and SQIVND (reference sequence). The CDR3 DNA reads as TGTGCCAGTAGTGGCGGGACGGACTGGGGTGGCTACACCTTC. Its protein product is CASSGGTDWGGYTF. Based on the CDR3 plus reference TRBV19 and TRBJ1-2, the full variable domain is DGGITQSPKYLFRKEGQNVTLSCEQNLNHDAMYWYRQDPGQGLRLIYYSQIVNDFQKGDIAEGYSVSREKKESFPLTVTSAQKNPTAFYLCASSGGTDWGGYTFGSGTRLTVV.

J is TRBJ2-5 and V is TRBV28, with D tentatively TRBD2 (7 bases). The CDR3 loop spans 14 amino acids. Germline CDR1 and CDR2: MDHEN and SYDVKM. V lost 5 bases, J lost 5 bases, and 15 bases lay in between. CDR3 residues: CASSRLGGGETQYF. The CDR3 nucleotides read TGTGCCAGCAGTCGACTAGGGGGGGGCGAGACCCAGTACTTC.

This clonotype was found many times. The V call is TRBV28, the J call TRBJ2-5, with 8 nucleotides matching TRBD1. V trimming: 5 bases; J trimming: 3 bases; junction bases outside the gene matches: 8. This CDR3 contains 15 residues. Germline V gene sequence: CDR1 MDHEN, CDR2 SYDVKM. CDR3 DNA: TGTGCCAGCAGTCCGGACAGGGATGGGAAAGAGACCCAGTACTTC. Its protein product is CASSPDRDGKETQYF. Looking up the rest from reference TRBV28 and TRBJ2-5 gives the full variable domain: DVKVTQSSRYLVKRTGEKVFLECVQDMDHENMFWYRQDPGLGLRLIYFSYDVKMKEKGDIPEGYSVSREKKERFSLILESASTNQTSMYLCASSPDRDGKETQYFGPGTRLLVL.

The chain carries TRBV29-1 and TRBJ1-4; 8 nucleotides agree with TRBD1. CDR3 length: 13 amino acids. Trimming cost V 6 bases and J 3 bases; bases outside gene matches: 3. Germline CDR1 is SQVTM and CDR2 is ANQGSEA. In nucleotides, the CDR3 is TGCAGCGTCTCAGGGGGCCCTAATGAAAAACTGTTTTTT. This codes for CSVSGGPNEKLFF. The complete variable domain, with remaining parts taken from reference TRBV29-1 and TRBJ1-4, reads SAVISQKPSRDICQRGTSLTIQCQVDSQVTMMFWYRQQPGQSLTLIATANQGSEATYESGFVIDKFPISRPNLTFSTLTVSNMSPEDSSIYLCSVSGGPNEKLFFGSGTQLSVL.

Ten or more counts support this clonotype. The chain employs TRBV10-3 and TRBJ1-5, with 10 bases that match TRBD1. CDR3 size: 14 residues. V was clipped by 5 bases and J by 4 bases; unmatched bases: 2. CDR1 is ENHRY and CDR2 is SYGVKD in the germline V gene. The CDR3 DNA reads as TGTGCCATCAGTCTGGGACAGGGGAATCAGCCCCAGCATTTT. Residues: CAISLGQGNQPQHF.

This clonotype was seen many times. V and J are TRBV6-5 and TRBJ2-1; D gene uncertain. Between the trimmed V and J ends, which lost 6 bases and 9 bases, there was a span of 9 bases. The CDR3 covers 11 residues. Germline V gives CDR1 MNHEY, CDR2 SVGAGI. The CDR3 DNA sequence: TGTGCCAGCAGAGCCGAGTTTGAGCAGTTCTTC. This gives the protein CASRAEFEQFF.

This clonotype occurred a few times. The chain carries TRBV4-1 and TRBJ2-5; tentatively, D is TRBD1 (6 bases). Germline V gene lookup returns CDR1 MGHRA and CDR2 YSYEKL. V lost 2 bases to trimming and J lost 4 bases, with 11 bases between them. The CDR3 runs 14 residues. The CDR3 sequence is CASSQTGFGETQYF. DNA of the CDR3: TGCGCCAGCAGCCAAACAGGGTTTGGAGAGACCCAGTACTTC.

This clonotype was recorded at least ten times. The CDR3 spells CASSSGQIYEQYF. The CDR3 region has the DNA TGTGCCAGCAGCTCCGGACAGATCTACGAGCAGTACTTC. This chain joins TRBV7-2 and TRBJ2-7; a weak D match, TRBD1 (6 bases). Germline V CDR1 and CDR2: SGHTA, FQGNSA. The CDR3 runs to 13 residues. V dropped 4 bases and J dropped 3 bases, with 10 bases sitting between them. Combining the CDR3 with reference TRBV7-2 and TRBJ2-7 gives the whole variable domain GAGVSQSPSNKVTEKGKDVELRCDPISGHTALYWYRQSLGQGLEFLIYFQGNSAPDKSGLPSDRFSAERTGGSVSTLTIQRTQQEDSAVYLCASSSGQIYEQYFGPGTRLTVT.

This clonotype was observed at least ten times. The chain has TRBV11-2 and TRBJ2-1, with 8 positions matching TRBD2. Germline V lookup: CDR1 SGHAT, CDR2 FQNNGV. V lost 5 bases, J lost 8 bases, and 14 bases stayed unmatched. The CDR3 loop spans 16 amino acids. The DNA for the CDR3 is TGTGCCAGCAGCCCGCGGGCGGGAGGCTCTACACATGAGCAGTTCTTC. Protein product: CASSPRAGGSTHEQFF.

This clonotype appeared a few times. This rearrangement joins TRBV19 to TRBJ2-6, with 7 bases matching TRBD1. CDR3 length equals 16 residues. Germline loops: CDR1 LNHDA, CDR2 SQIVND (reference sequence). V lost 8 bases, J lost 0 bases, and 7 bases stayed unmatched. The CDR3 sequence is CASARDSFSGANVLTF. The CDR3 nucleotides read TGTGCCAGTGCCCGGGACAGCTTCTCTGGGGCCAACGTCCTGACTTTC.

This clonotype came up many times. The genes are TRBV2 and TRBJ1-1, with TRBD1 matching 8 bases. This CDR3 comprises 15 residues. Trimming at V came to 2 bases and at J to 6 bases, leaving 8 bases not matched to a gene. CDR1 is SNHLY, CDR2 FYNNEI, per germline. The CDR3 is CASSEFQGAGAEAFF. CDR3 in DNA: TGTGCCAGCAGTGAATTTCAGGGGGCCGGGGCTGAAGCTTTCTTT.